This T cell receptor (beta chain) came from a study of OX40 agonist ivuxolimab in advanced cancers. Study-wide context: Clinicians treated patients with ivuxolimab, an agonistic anti-OX40 (CD134) antibody. Patients with prior anti-PD-1, anti-PD-L1 or anti-CTLA-4 therapy were eligible; less than 50% had some. Study-level results: Clonal expansion from baseline to week 6 occurred in both CD4+ and CD8+ T cells.

On this clone itself: Its antigen is unidentified.

Some clones are missing from TCRdb's copy, which holds only in-frame ones; the method was immunoSEQ multiplex PCR. Of under 150,000 clones in the sample, 93% were seen once. Per germline, CDR1 MDHEN and CDR2 SYDVKM. Trimming shortened V by 5 bases and J by 4 bases, and 17 bases separated the two germline ends. This CDR3 contains 15 residues. Source: CD4+ or CD8+ T cells sorted from blood, taken in a trial of the OX40 agonist ivuxolimab. The origin of this receptor is an adult with an advanced solid tumor such as melanoma, head and neck, liver or kidney cancer. V is TRBV28 and J is TRBJ1-1; a weak D match, TRBD1 (6 bases). The CDR3 loop reads CASSARRGPGTEAFF. CDR3 in DNA: TGTGCCAGCAGTGCACGGCGGGGGCCGGGCACTGAAGCTTTCTTT. Full variable domain (rest looked up from reference TRBV28 and TRBJ1-1): DVKVTQSSRYLVKRTGEKVFLECVQDMDHENMFWYRQDPGLGLRLIYFSYDVKMKEKGDIPEGYSVSREKKERFSLILESASTNQTSMYLCASSARRGPGTEAFFGQGTRLTVV.